The 6 T cell receptor beta chains reported below all come from one sample, sequenced in a study of cytotoxic CD8 clonotypes in ibrutinib-treated CLL. Method: immunoSEQ multiplex PCR; TCRdb's copy keeps in-frame clones and lacks some. This sample has about 300,000 clones, with 70% to 80% found just once. The sample here was PBMCs, taken at disease progression, from a patient treated with ibrutinib. These receptors originate from a human donor with chronic lymphocytic leukemia.

The V and J genes are TRBV5-1 and TRBJ1-1; the match to TRBD1 covers 12 bases. The CDR3 covers 17 residues. With V trimmed by 4 bases and J by 3 bases, 10 bases remained unmatched. Germline V gene data show CDR1 as SGHRS and CDR2 as YFSETQ. The CDR3 region is CASSTGTGGAMDTEAFF. The DNA for the CDR3 is TGCGCCAGCAGCACCGGGACAGGGGGCGCGATGGACACTGAAGCTTTCTTT.

This chain uses TRBV11-3 with TRBJ2-3, with 7 nucleotides matching TRBD2. J gave up 4 bases and V 5 bases, and 6 bases lay outside the gene matches. CDR3 length equals 14 residues. Germline assignment: CDR1 SGHNT and CDR2 YENEEA. CDR3 sequence reads: CASSRGSTADTQYF. CDR3 coding DNA: TGTGCCAGCAGCCGCGGGAGCACCGCAGATACGCAGTATTTT.

The chain is built from TRBV7-2 and TRBJ1-5, with D tentatively TRBD1 (5 bases). The CDR3 sequence is 15 residues long. Germline V gives CDR1 SGHTA, CDR2 FQGNSA. V lost 0 bases to trimming and J lost 6 bases, with 12 bases between them. CDR3 DNA: TGTGCCAGCAGCTTAGCGGCAGGGTTGGTTCAGCCCCAGCATTTT. Translating it yields CASSLAAGLVQPQHF.

The chain has TRBV29-1 and TRBJ1-2; D is unresolved. Germline loops: CDR1 SQVTM, CDR2 ANQGSEA. V shed 3 bases and J shed 4 bases, with 9 bases lying between them. This CDR3 region has 12 residues. The CDR3 DNA is TGCAGCGTTGACCTTGACATCTATGGCTACACCTTC. Translated: CSVDLDIYGYTF.

There are a few counts of this clone. This rearrangement joins TRBV27 to TRBJ2-7; maybe TRBD1 (6 bases). The CDR3 spans 14 residues. The germline V and J ends were trimmed by 6 bases and 7 bases, with 19 bases remaining between them. The V gene's germline CDR1 is MNHEY and CDR2 SMNVEV (reference sequence). The CDR3 loop reads CASRAGGPTGEQYF. In nucleotides, the CDR3 is TGTGCCAGCAGGGCTGGGGGCCCGACTGGAGAGCAGTACTTC.

This clone was detected only once. The CDR3 coding sequence is TGTGCCAGCAGCGAAGGGACAGCCTACGAGCAGTACTTC. Translation gives CASSEGTAYEQYF. The gene calls are TRBV7-6 and TRBJ2-7; TRBD1 matches at 7 bases. V was pared by 5 bases and J by 2 bases, with 3 bases of the junction left unmatched. This CDR3 has 13 residues. The germline gives CDR1 SGHVS, CDR2 FNYEAQ.